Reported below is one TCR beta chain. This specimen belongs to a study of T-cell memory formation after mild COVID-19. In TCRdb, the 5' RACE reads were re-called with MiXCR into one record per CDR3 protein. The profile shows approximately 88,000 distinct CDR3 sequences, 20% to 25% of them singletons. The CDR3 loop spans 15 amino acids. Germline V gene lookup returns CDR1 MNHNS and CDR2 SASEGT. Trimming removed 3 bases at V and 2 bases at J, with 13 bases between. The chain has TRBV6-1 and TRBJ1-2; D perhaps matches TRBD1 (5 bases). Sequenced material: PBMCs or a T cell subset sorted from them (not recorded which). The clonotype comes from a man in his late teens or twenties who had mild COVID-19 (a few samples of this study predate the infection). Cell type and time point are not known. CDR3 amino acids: CASSEGPGRNYGYTF. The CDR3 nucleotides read TGTGCCAGCAGTGAGGGACCGGGACGCAACTATGGCTACACCTTC.